This T cell receptor (beta chain) was captured in a study of blood T cell repertoires in COVID-19. CDR1 and CDR2 (germline): MNHEY, SVGAGI. The CDR3 is 14 residues long. The junction had 7 bases not matched to a gene; V was cut back by 2 bases and J by 7 bases. Profiled with immunoSEQ multiplex PCR; TCRdb holds only in-frame clones, not every one. The data contain approximately 350,000 clones, 87% of them singletons. The chain has TRBV6-5 and TRBJ1-1; 7 bases map to TRBD1. The receptor comes from a woman aged 50 to 60 with COVID-19, enrolled during active disease. Sequenced input: peripheral blood. The CDR3 sequence: CASSYLRGRGEAFF. CDR3 nucleotides: TGTGCCAGCAGTTACCTGAGGGGGCGCGGTGAAGCTTTCTTT.